This T cell receptor beta chain was captured in a study of T cells after yellow fever vaccination (dated by TCRdb to between 2018 and 2020). About the study as a whole: The SMART-Seq v4 Ultra Low Input RNA kit was used to prepare libraries from fractions with low cell numbers. To track T-cell clones before and after primary and booster YFV17D yellow fever vaccination, bulk TCR alpha and beta repertoires were sequenced longitudinally. The cohort comprised two healthy male donors, one aged 18 to 29 and one aged 30 to 40 years. Blood was collected at multiple timepoints before and after primary and secondary immunization, and bulk PBMC replicates and cell subsets were isolated. The research as a whole found: After the booster, most of the clones that had expanded following primary vaccination were detected again (roughly 96% of CD4 and roughly nine tenths of CD8), which suggests that memory was broadly maintained. Computational filtering was needed because FACS-sorted repertoires could contain abundant contaminating clonotypes from the bulk population. Because the study included only two donors, the extent to which the findings can be generalized is limited. A small share of clonotypes occurred in both CD4 and CD8 compartments, likely arising from convergent recombination. The secondary T-cell response was weaker than the primary response but faster, peaking on day 5 instead of day 15.

CDR1 and CDR2 are read off the germline V gene as SGHTA and FQGNSA. V is shortened by 5 bases, J by 8 bases, and the region joining them spans 24 bases. CDR3 length: 16 amino acids, cysteine to phenylalanine. CDR3 DNA is the only sequence kept; it has 48 bases, read in frame from the first base. The sample's treatment or condition label is to be understood as: live attenuated yellow fever vaccine strain. At each blood-draw timepoint, two biological replicates of bulk PBMCs were obtained. PBMCs were isolated from peripheral blood using a standard Ficoll-Paque protocol. RNA was extracted with TriZol from bulk PBMCs, CD4 and CD8 fractions, and dextramer-positive and dextramer-negative fractions. This clonotype was counted ten times or more. Its antigen has not been determined. Per-base qualities were not stored, and no clone one base away is much larger. Reads for this sample came from an Illumina NovaSeq 6000. TCR cDNA was synthesized by 5'RACE template switching, through which a universal primer site and unique molecular identifiers were introduced. Priming for cDNA synthesis came from both the TCR alpha and TCR beta constant segments. Library amplification involved two PCR steps, and the second step added sample barcodes and sequencing adapters. Sequencing of the libraries was done on either Illumina HiSeq 2500 (2x100 bp) or NovaSeq (2x150 bp). For the original study's pipeline: Reads were demultiplexed and collapsed into UMI consensus sequences with MIGEC, and V(D)J alignment was performed with MiXCR. Vaccine-responding clonotypes were identified with edgeR using replicate PBMC samples, with FDR below 0.01 and a log2 fold change above 5 up to day 15 being required. Each bulk clonotype received a CD4 or CD8 identity based on whether the sequenced CD4 or CD8 repertoire contained that clonotype at higher abundance. Using fastp trimming at Q25 and MiXCR clonotype assembly, TCRdb reanalyzed the public sequencing data and kept in-frame beta chains. Identical CDR3 protein sequences are pooled into one entry, listed with their most common genes and DNA. TCRdb, not the authors, supplied the V and J calls. Within this sample are 200,000 to 300,000 distinct CDR3 sequences, with 3.6% of them counted one time only. The top ten hold under 20% of the sample.

The receptor comes from a man younger than 35 who received the YFV17D yellow fever vaccine. The rearranged chain carries TRBV7-2 and TRBJ1-2, and TRBD1 may be the D gene, going by 6 matching bases. The sample consisted of PBMCs, taken 15 days after the yellow fever booster vaccination. The CDR3 loop reads CASSPNTQGPAWGYTF. The nucleotide sequence is given as TGTGCCAGCAGCCCCAATACCCAGGGGCCGGCTTGGGGCTACACCTTC.